These T cell receptor beta chains were read from a single sample in a study of CD4 T cells in relation to SARS-CoV-2 and coronaviruses. These receptors' targets are unknown. Sequencing used immunoSEQ multiplex PCR; TCRdb keeps in-frame clones, though not all of them. The data contain around 11,000 clones, roughly 82% of them singletons. Sequenced input: CD4+ T cells from PBMCs, cultured in vitro. These receptors originate from a human donor in good health. Each CDR3 is given with its conserved first and last residue. Expanded clones get a size class; other rows say once, few or many, or leave the size out.

abundance: .
v_gene: TRBV6-5
j_gene: TRBJ2-5
CDR3aa: CASRAWGQLGETQYF

abundance: .
v_gene: TRBV29-1
j_gene: TRBJ2-1
CDR3aa: CSVEGGVGLAGQHEQFF

abundance: once
v_gene: TRBV20-1
j_gene: TRBJ2-6
CDR3aa: CSASVANVLTF

abundance: few
v_gene: TRBV5-1
j_gene: TRBJ2-2
CDR3aa: CASRDPGQGNTGELFF

abundance: .
v_gene: TRBV4-3
j_gene: TRBJ2-3
CDR3aa: CASSQVGAGATDTQYF

abundance: .
v_gene: TRBV5-6
j_gene: TRBJ1-2
CDR3aa: CASSLDLGLVYGYTF

abundance: .
v_gene: TRBV21-1
j_gene: TRBJ1-5
CDR3aa: CASEPGRPNQPQHF

abundance: once
v_gene: TRBV5-5
j_gene: TRBJ2-3
CDR3aa: CASSPPGQSTDTQYF

abundance: .
v_gene: TRBV5-1
j_gene: TRBJ1-4
CDR3aa: CASSKGDAEKLFF

abundance: .
v_gene: TRBV2
j_gene: TRBJ2-3
CDR3aa: CANSRGPPVPDTQYF

abundance: .
v_gene: TRBV5-4
j_gene: TRBJ2-7
CDR3aa: CASSFQGARSEQYF

abundance: .
v_gene: TRBV6-5
j_gene: TRBJ2-1
CDR3aa: CASGLAYNEQFF

abundance: .
v_gene: TRBV7-7
j_gene: TRBJ2-1
CDR3aa: CASSPSVGGQREQFF

abundance: .
v_gene: TRBV6-5
j_gene: TRBJ1-1
CDR3aa: CASGGGLNEAFF

abundance: .
v_gene: TRBV18
j_gene: TRBJ2-1
CDR3aa: CASSLQELAFF

abundance: .
v_gene: TRBV9
j_gene: TRBJ1-1
CDR3aa: CASSAVTGPNTEAFF

abundance: once
v_gene: TRBV5-1
j_gene: TRBJ1-3
CDR3aa: CASSLAASGNTIYF

abundance: few
v_gene: TRBV19
j_gene: TRBJ2-3
CDR3aa: CASSMQGTDTQYF

abundance: .
v_gene: TRBV3-1/TRBV3-2
j_gene: TRBJ2-1
CDR3aa: CASSLSSAGTGGNNEQFF

abundance: once
v_gene: TRBV30
j_gene: TRBJ2-7
CDR3aa: CAWSVAVYEQYF

abundance: .
v_gene: TRBV4-1
j_gene: TRBJ1-6
CDR3aa: CASSGDGFFNNSPLHF

abundance: .
v_gene: TRBV7-9
j_gene: TRBJ1-4
CDR3aa: CASSLGSTNEKLFF

abundance: .
v_gene: TRBV10-3
j_gene: TRBJ2-3
CDR3aa: CAISESRGLAGNTQYF

abundance: once
v_gene: TRBV7-2
j_gene: TRBJ2-3
CDR3aa: CASSSSPRGTDTQYF

abundance: .
v_gene: TRBV11-2
j_gene: TRBJ2-1
CDR3aa: CASSPSGRGGEQFF

abundance: .
v_gene: TRBV6-5
j_gene: TRBJ1-1
CDR3aa: CASSLDPNTEAFF

abundance: .
v_gene: TRBV14
j_gene: TRBJ2-2
CDR3aa: CASSPSGGLGTGELFF

abundance: few
v_gene: TRBV4-3
j_gene: TRBJ2-2
CDR3aa: CASSPLNGPIPGELFF

abundance: .
v_gene: TRBV5-1
j_gene: TRBJ2-3
CDR3aa: CASSSQGQETDTQYF

abundance: .
v_gene: TRBV7-2
j_gene: TRBJ2-3
CDR3aa: CASSRAADTQYF

abundance: once
v_gene: TRBV18
j_gene: TRBJ2-5
CDR3aa: CASSPSDETQYF

abundance: .
v_gene: TRBV2
j_gene: TRBJ2-2
CDR3aa: CASSVLARELFF

abundance: few
v_gene: TRBV7-9
j_gene: TRBJ1-3
CDR3aa: CAITPGNTIYF

abundance: .
v_gene: TRBV12-3/TRBV12-4
j_gene: TRBJ2-5
CDR3aa: CASSLIQVETQYF

abundance: once
v_gene: TRBV11-2
j_gene: TRBJ2-1
CDR3aa: CASTRDRPSYNEQFF